What follows are 2 T cell receptor beta chains derived from one specimen sequenced in a study of cytomegalovirus exposure and HLA in healthy donors. With 60 Vbeta and 13 Jbeta primers, the PCR was carried out. Repertoires were generated with immunoSEQ multiplex PCR, while TCRdb's copy carries only in-frame clones and drops some. The table has over 150,000 clones, about two thirds seen once. The sample taken for sequencing was PBMCs. Receptor source: a woman between 18 and 29 years old in good health and CMV-seropositive.

This clone was observed a few times. This chain uses TRBV10-3 with TRBJ1-4, with 9 bases matching TRBD1. CDR3 length equals 15 residues. Trimming took 0 bases from V and 14 from J; bases not matched to a gene: 10. Germline lookup yields CDR1 ENHRY and CDR2 SYGVKD. CDR3 amino acids: CAISESGTGSPGLFF. The DNA of the CDR3 is TGTGCCATCAGTGAGTCCGGGACAGGGTCTCCGGGGCTGTTTTTT.

The chain couples TRBV5-1 to TRBJ2-2; 7 bases agree with TRBD2. The CDR3 is 15 residues long. Germline assignment: CDR1 SGHRS and CDR2 YFSETQ. V was pared by 5 bases and J by 2 bases, with 6 bases of the junction left unmatched. The CDR3: CASRARERNTGELFF. The DNA for the CDR3 is TGCGCCAGCAGGGCGCGGGAGAGAAACACCGGGGAGCTGTTTTTT. Looking up the rest from reference TRBV5-1 and TRBJ2-2 gives the full variable domain: KAGVTQTPRYLIKTRGQQVTLSCSPISGHRSVSWYQQTPGQGLQFLFEYFSETQRNKGNFPGRFSGRQFSNSRSEMNVSTLELGDSALYLCASRARERNTGELFFGEGSRLTVL.